Included here is one T cell receptor beta chain sequence, with context. The antigen is unknown. The entry originates in a study of CXCR3-negative and CXCR3-positive naive CD8 T cells. Overall study findings and caveats: Freshly isolated PBMCs were used in most assays, given partial CXCR3 loss after freezing. TRB CDR3 hydrophobicity was greater in CXCR3-positive naive cells than in CXCR3-negative naive cells. Naive CXCR3-negative and CXCR3-positive cells had similar TRBV-TRBJ usage; memory differed.

This CDR3 has 14 residues. Looked up from germline, CDR1 is SEHNR and CDR2 is FQNEAQ (reference sequence). Researchers sorted more than 250,000 cells of each CD8+ T cell subset in triplicate. The authors gated naive CD8+ T cells as CD45RO-CCR7+CD27+CD95-. cDNA libraries for TRB were generated by 5' RACE incorporating UMI labels. TCRdb re-called the 5' RACE reads and shows each CDR3 protein once, DNA omitted. The sample table includes over 150,000 distinct CDR3 sequences. The chain joins TRBV7-9 to TRBJ2-3; TCRdb names TRBD1, which stays unverified in the absence of DNA. This clonotype was obtained from a human donor in good health. Some clones in this sample may be carry-over from other donors' samples. The specimen was naive CXCR3+ CD8+ T cells from blood. Subset given: CD45RO-CCR7+CD27+CD95- naive CD8+ T cells expressing CXCR3 (TNR3+). The CDR3 loop reads CASSWGQGTDTQYF.